Each of the 3 T cell receptor beta chains below was sequenced from the same sample in a study of vaccination and CD4 T cells after COVID-19. Which antigens these TCRs recognize remains unknown. An Oncomine TCR Beta short-read assay was used to sequence the DNA from cultured CD4+ T cells. TCRdb analysed the PCR reads with MiXCR anew, one entry per CDR3 protein. The table records about 21,000 distinct CDR3 sequences, 55% to 70% of them present only once. Treatment of the sample: roughly 10-day PBMC culture with coronavirus spike peptide pools or control peptides (ViraFEST assay). The sample in question was CD4+ T cells from blood, cultured in vitro, obtained after SARS-CoV-2 vaccination. These TCRs come from a human donor who had recovered from COVID-19.

CDR3 sequence: CAISEAGGIGDDEQYF. Here the CDR3 DNA reads TGTGCCATCAGTGAGGCCGGGGGTATAGGGGATGACGAGCAGTACTTC. The chain combines TRBV10-3 with TRBJ2-7, with D possibly TRBD2 on 6 matching bases. Germline CDR1 is ENHRY and CDR2 is SYGVKD. The CDR3 has 16 residues. Trimming took 2 bases from V and 5 from J, leaving 19 bases between them.

The chain uses TRBV6-5 and TRBJ1-3; D possibly corresponds to TRBD1 (5 bases). The ends were cut back, 0 bases at V and 4 bases at J, with 7 bases in the middle. The CDR3 length is 14 residues. The V gene's germline CDR1 is MNHEY and CDR2 SVGAGI. The DNA of the CDR3 is TGTGCCAGCAGTTACTCCCAGGGAGGAAACACCATATATTTT. This sequence encodes CASSYSQGGNTIYF.

The chain joins TRBV20-1 to TRBJ2-6; tentative D call: TRBD2 (6 bases). V lost 0 bases to trimming and J lost 2 bases, with 11 bases between them. The CDR3 is 16 residues long. The germline V gene has CDR1 DFQATT and CDR2 SNEGSKA (reference sequence). The CDR3 DNA reads TGCAGTGCTAGAGAGGATTGGGGGGCTGGGGCCAACGTCCTGACTTTC. It encodes CSAREDWGAGANVLTF.